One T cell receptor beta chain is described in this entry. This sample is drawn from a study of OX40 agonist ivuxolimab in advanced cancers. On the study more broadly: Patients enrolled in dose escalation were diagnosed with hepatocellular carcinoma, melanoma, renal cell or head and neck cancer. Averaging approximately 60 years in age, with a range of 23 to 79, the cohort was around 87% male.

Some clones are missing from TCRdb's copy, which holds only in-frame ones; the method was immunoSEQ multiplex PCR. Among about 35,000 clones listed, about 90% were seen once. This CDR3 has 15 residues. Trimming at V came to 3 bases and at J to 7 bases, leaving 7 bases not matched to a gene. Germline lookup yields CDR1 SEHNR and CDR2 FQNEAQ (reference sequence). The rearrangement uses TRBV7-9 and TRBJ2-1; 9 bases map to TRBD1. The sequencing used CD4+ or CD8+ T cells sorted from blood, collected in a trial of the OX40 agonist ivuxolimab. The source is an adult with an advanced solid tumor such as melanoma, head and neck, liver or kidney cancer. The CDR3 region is CASSFPGTGLNEQFF. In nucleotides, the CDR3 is TGTGCCAGCAGCTTTCCCGGGACAGGGTTGAATGAGCAGTTCTTC.